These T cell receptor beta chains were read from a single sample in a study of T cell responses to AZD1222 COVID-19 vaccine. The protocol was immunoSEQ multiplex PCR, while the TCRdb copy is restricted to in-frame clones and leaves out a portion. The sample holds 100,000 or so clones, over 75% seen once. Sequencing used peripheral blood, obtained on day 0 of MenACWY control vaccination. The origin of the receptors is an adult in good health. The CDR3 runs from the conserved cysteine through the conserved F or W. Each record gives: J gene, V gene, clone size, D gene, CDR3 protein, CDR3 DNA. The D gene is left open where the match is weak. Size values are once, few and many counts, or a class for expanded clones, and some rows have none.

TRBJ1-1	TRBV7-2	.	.	CASSLQFPGETEAFF	TGTGCCAGCAGCTTGCAGTTTCCAGGGGAAACTGAAGCTTTCTTT
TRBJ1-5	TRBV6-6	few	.	CASSTRANQPQHF	TGTGCCAGCAGCACACGGGCAAATCAGCCCCAGCATTTT
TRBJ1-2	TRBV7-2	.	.	CASTPSGQRYGYTF	TGTGCCAGCACCCCCAGCGGGCAGAGGTATGGCTACACCTTC
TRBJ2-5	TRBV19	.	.	CASRNRARETQYF	TGTGCCAGTAGAAACAGGGCGAGGGAGACCCAGTACTTC
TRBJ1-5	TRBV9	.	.	CASSALYSDQPQHF	TGTGCCAGCAGCGCTCTATATTCGGATCAGCCCCAGCATTTT
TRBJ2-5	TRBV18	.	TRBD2	CASSPLIGTRYF	TGTGCCAGCTCCCCCCTTATTGGGACTAGGTACTTC
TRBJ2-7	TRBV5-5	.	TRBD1	CASSLHRQGGEQYF	TGTGCCAGCAGCTTGCACCGACAGGGCGGCGAGCAGTACTTC
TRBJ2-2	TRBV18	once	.	CASSRSDDTGELFF	TGTGCCAGCTCGCGATCGGACGACACCGGGGAGCTGTTTTTT
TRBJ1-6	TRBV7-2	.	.	CASSLAPLGNNSPLHF	TGTGCCAGCAGCTTAGCACCATTGGGGAATAATTCACCCCTCCACTTT
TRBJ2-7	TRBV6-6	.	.	CASSYSQVSYEQYF	TGTGCCAGCAGTTACTCGCAGGTCTCCTACGAGCAGTACTTC
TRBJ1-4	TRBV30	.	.	CAWSVDGGKLFF	TGTGCCTGGAGTGTAGACGGGGGAAAACTGTTTTTT
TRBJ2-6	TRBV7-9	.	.	CASGGAGANVLTF	TGTGCCAGCGGAGGGGCTGGGGCCAACGTCCTGACTTTC
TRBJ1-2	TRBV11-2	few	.	CASSLTQPPTNYGYTF	TGTGCCAGCAGCTTAACCCAGCCACCTACTAACTATGGCTACACCTTC
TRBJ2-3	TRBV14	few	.	CASSQDWQGFYRIPDTQYF	TGTGCCAGCAGCCAAGACTGGCAGGGGTTTTATAGGATCCCAGATACGCAGTATTTT
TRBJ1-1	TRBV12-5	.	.	CASGTAGALGTEAFF	TGTGCTAGTGGTACTGCCGGGGCCCTGGGCACTGAAGCTTTCTTT
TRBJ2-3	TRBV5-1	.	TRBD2	CASSLVLAGGSTDTQYF	TGCGCCAGCAGCTTGGTGTTAGCGGGGGGTAGCACAGATACGCAGTATTTT
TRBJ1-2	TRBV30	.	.	CAWSVGHGYTF	TGTGCCTGGAGTGTTGGGCATGGCTACACCTTC
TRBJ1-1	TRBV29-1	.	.	CSVRASYNTEAFF	TGCAGCGTCCGGGCATCTTACAACACTGAAGCTTTCTTT
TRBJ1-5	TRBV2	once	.	CASSREAIVNQPQHF	TGTGCCAGCAGCCGAGAGGCCATCGTCAATCAGCCCCAGCATTTT
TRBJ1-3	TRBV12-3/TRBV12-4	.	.	CASSFYGNTIYF	TGTGCCAGCAGTTTTTACGGAAACACCATATATTTT
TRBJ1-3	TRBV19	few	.	CASSIESSGNTIYF	TGTGCCAGTAGTATAGAGAGCTCTGGAAACACCATATATTTT
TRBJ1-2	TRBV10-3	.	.	CATRTQSVGANYGYTF	TGTGCCACCCGAACACAGTCAGTTGGGGCTAACTATGGCTACACCTTC
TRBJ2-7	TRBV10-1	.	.	CASSPPYEQYF	TGCGCCAGCAGTCCCCCGTACGAGCAGTACTTC
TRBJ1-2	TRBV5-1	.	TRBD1	CASSWGTVNYGYTF	TGCGCCAGCAGCTGGGGGACAGTTAACTATGGCTACACCTTC